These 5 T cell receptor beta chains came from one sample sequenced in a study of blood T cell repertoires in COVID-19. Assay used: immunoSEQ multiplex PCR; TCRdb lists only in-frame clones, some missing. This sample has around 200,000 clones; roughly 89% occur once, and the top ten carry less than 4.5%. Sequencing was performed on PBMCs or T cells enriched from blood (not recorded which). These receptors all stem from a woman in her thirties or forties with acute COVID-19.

DNA of the CDR3: TGTGCCAGCACTAAAAGACAGGCGAACACTGAAGCTTTCTTT. Translating gives CASTKRQANTEAFF. V gene TRBV2 combines with J gene TRBJ1-1; tentatively, D is TRBD1 (6 bases). V shed 7 bases and J shed 1 base, with 13 bases lying between them. Germline V gene sequence: CDR1 SNHLY, CDR2 FYNNEI. The CDR3 is 14 residues long.

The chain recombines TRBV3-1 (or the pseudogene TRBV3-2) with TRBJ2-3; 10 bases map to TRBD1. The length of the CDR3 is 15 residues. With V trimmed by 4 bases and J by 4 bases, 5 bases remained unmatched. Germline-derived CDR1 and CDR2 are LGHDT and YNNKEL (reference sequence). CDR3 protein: CASSLRTGGADTQYF. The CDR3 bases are TGTGCCAGCAGCCTCCGGACAGGGGGGGCAGATACGCAGTATTTT.

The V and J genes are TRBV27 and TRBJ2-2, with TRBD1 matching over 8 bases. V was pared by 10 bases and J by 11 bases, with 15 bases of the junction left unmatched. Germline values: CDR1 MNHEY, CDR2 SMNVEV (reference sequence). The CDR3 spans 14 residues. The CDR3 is CATQGARASGELFF. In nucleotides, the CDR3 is TGTGCCACTCAGGGGGCCAGGGCGAGTGGAGAGCTGTTTTTT.

Here the CDR3 DNA reads TGCGCCAGCAGCCTTGAACAGGCCTCTAATTCACCCCTCCACTTT. Translated: CASSLEQASNSPLHF. The chain is built from TRBV4-1 and TRBJ1-6, with D perhaps matching TRBD1 (5 bases). The CDR3 is 15 residues long. Trimming cost V 4 bases and J 6 bases, with 13 bases left between them. Germline loops: CDR1 MGHRA, CDR2 YSYEKL.

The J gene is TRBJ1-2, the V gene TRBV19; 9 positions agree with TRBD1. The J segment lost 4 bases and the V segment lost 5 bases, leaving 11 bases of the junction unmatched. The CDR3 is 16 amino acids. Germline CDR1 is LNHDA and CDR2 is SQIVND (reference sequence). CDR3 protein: CASSFLPTGGTYGYTF. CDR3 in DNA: TGTGCCAGTAGTTTCCTACCGACAGGGGGGACCTATGGCTACACCTTC.